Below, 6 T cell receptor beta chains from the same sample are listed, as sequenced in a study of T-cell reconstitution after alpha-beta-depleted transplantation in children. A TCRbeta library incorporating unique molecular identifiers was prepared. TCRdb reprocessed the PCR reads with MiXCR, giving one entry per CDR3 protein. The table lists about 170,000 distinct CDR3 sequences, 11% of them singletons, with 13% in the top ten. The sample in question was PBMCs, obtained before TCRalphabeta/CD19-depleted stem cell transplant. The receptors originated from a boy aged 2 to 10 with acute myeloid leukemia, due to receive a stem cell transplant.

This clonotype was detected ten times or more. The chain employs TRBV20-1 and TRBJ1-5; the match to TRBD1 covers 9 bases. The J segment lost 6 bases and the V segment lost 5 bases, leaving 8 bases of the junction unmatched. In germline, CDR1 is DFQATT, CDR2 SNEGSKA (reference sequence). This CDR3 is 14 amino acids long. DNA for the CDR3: TGCAGTGCTGAAGACAGGGGGAGCGGTCAGCCCCAGCATTTT. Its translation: CSAEDRGSGQPQHF.

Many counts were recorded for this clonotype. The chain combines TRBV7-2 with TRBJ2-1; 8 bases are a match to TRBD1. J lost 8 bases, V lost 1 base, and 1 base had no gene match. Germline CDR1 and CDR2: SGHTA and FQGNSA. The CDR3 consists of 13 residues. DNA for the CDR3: TGTGCCAGCAGCTTAGAGACAGGGGATGAGCAGTTCTTC. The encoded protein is CASSLETGDEQFF.

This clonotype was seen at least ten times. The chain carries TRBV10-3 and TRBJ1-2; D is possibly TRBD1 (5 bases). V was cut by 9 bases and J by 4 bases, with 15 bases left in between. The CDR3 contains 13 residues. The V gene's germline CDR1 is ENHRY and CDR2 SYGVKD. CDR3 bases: TGTGCCATGCAACAGGATTTAAGCTATGGCTACACCTTC. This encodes CAMQQDLSYGYTF.

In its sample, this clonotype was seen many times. CDR3 in amino acids: CASSPGHNEQFF. In DNA, the CDR3 is TGTGCCAGCAGCCCTGGACACAATGAGCAGTTCTTC. V is TRBV6-6 and J is TRBJ2-1; D remains unclear. Trimming removed 6 bases at V and 5 bases at J, with 8 bases between. This CDR3 is 12 amino acids long. Germline V gene sequence: CDR1 MNHNY, CDR2 SVGAGI (reference sequence).

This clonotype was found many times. The CDR3 nucleotides read TGTGCCAGCCGGGAGCTAGCGGGGGTCTCCTACAATGAGCAGTTCTTC. Protein sequence: CASRELAGVSYNEQFF. The V gene is TRBV2, the J gene TRBJ2-1; 10 nucleotides agree with TRBD2. CDR3 size: 16 residues. The V gene end was trimmed by 8 bases and the J gene end by 0 bases; junction bases not matched to a gene: 7. CDR1 and CDR2 from the germline V gene are SNHLY and FYNNEI.

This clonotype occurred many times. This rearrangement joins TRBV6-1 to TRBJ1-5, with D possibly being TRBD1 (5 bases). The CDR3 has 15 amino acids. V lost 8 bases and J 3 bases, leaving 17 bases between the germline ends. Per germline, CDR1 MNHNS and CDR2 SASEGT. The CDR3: CASSSGGGYNQPQHF. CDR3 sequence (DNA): TGTGCCAGCTCCTCTGGGGGGGGATACAATCAGCCCCAGCATTTT.